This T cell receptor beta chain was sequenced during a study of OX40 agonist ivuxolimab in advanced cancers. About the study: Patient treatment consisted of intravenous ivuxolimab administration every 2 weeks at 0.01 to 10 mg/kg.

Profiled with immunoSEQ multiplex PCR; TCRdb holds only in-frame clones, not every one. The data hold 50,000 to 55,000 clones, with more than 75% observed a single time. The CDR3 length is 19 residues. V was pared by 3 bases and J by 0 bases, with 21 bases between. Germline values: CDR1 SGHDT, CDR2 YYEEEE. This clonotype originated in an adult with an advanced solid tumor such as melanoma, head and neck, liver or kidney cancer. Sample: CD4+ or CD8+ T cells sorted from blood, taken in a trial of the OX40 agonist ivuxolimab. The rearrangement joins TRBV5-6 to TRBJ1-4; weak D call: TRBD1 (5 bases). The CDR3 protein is CASSSLGRQTSATNEKLFF. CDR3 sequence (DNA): TGTGCCAGCAGCTCTTTAGGTCGACAGACATCTGCAACTAATGAAAAACTGTTTTTT.